Below are 18 T cell receptor beta chains sequenced from a single sample in a study of cytomegalovirus exposure and HLA in healthy donors. The PCR employed 60 Vbeta primers together with 13 Jbeta primers. Some clones are missing from TCRdb's copy, which holds only in-frame ones; the method was immunoSEQ multiplex PCR. The sample lists about 100,000 clones; more than 75% were seen once. The specimen sequenced was PBMCs. The receptors here all came from a woman in her fifties or sixties in good health and CMV-seropositive.

The J gene is TRBJ2-2, the V gene TRBV5-1; possible D gene TRBD2, 5 bases. CDR3 size: 14 residues. CDR1 and CDR2 (germline): SGHRS, YFSETQ. Trimming stripped 0 bases from V and 5 bases from J, with 8 bases between. CDR3 bases: TGCGCCAGCAGCTTGGGGGAGTTTACCGGGGAGCTGTTTTTT. Its protein product is CASSLGEFTGELFF.

The gene calls are TRBV5-1 and TRBJ1-5; no clear D. Germline V CDR1 and CDR2: SGHRS, YFSETQ. The CDR3 is 15 amino acids. The V and J ends lost 0 bases and 0 bases respectively, with 7 bases between them. CDR3 nucleotides: TGCGCCAGCAGCTTGGACAGTTATAGCAATCAGCCCCAGCATTTT. This codes for CASSLDSYSNQPQHF.

The table lists this clone with a count of one. The rearrangement joins TRBV10-3 to TRBJ2-7; unclear D gene. The germline gives CDR1 ENHRY, CDR2 SYGVKD. The CDR3 has 12 residues. V lost 4 bases and J 6 bases, leaving 10 bases between the germline ends. CDR3 sequence: CAISVFRGEQYF. CDR3 bases: TGTGCCATCAGTGTTTTTAGAGGCGAGCAGTACTTC.

The genes are TRBV1 and TRBJ1-1; TRBD1 is the table's D call and was not checked against the DNA. TRBV1 is described as a pseudogene. The CDR3 covers 14 residues. CDR3 sequence (DNA): TGCACCAGCAGCATACATTTCATGAACACTGAAGCTTTCTTT. It yields the protein CTSSIHFMNTEAFF.

The chain is built from TRBV6-1 and TRBJ2-3, with D unresolved. V was cut by 5 bases and J by 2 bases, with 14 bases left in between. CDR1 and CDR2 (germline): MNHNS, SASEGT. This CDR3 contains 15 residues. This CDR3 reads CASSLTRHITDTQYF. The CDR3 DNA is TGTGCCAGCAGTCTGACGAGACATATCACAGATACGCAGTATTTT.

The genes are TRBV10-3 and TRBJ2-1, with TRBD2 identical over 7 bases. CDR3 size: 16 residues. CDR1 is ENHRY and CDR2 is SYGVKD in the germline V gene. V lost 3 bases, J lost 4 bases, and 9 bases stayed unmatched. This CDR3 reads CAISEGWEGKYNEQFF. The CDR3 DNA reads TGTGCCATCAGTGAAGGGTGGGAGGGCAAGTACAATGAGCAGTTCTTC.

Written as DNA, the CDR3 is TGTGCCAGCAGTGGGGGGGTCCTGAATCAGCCCCAGCATTTT. Residues: CASSGGVLNQPQHF. The chain combines TRBV6-1 with TRBJ1-5, with D possibly matching TRBD1 (5 bases). The CDR3 is 14 amino acids. V shed 4 bases and J shed 4 bases, with 11 bases lying between them. Per germline, CDR1 MNHNS and CDR2 SASEGT.

The chain has TRBV10-2 and TRBJ2-3; 10 positions match TRBD2. CDR3 size: 17 residues. Germline-derived CDR1 and CDR2 are WSHSY and SAAADI. Trimming at V came to 4 bases and at J to 1 base, leaving 8 bases not matched to a gene. The CDR3 sequence: CASSGASGGSRTDTQYF. CDR3 nucleotide sequence: TGCGCCAGCAGTGGGGCTAGCGGGGGAAGCCGCACAGATACGCAGTATTTT.

This chain joins TRBV9 and TRBJ2-3, with 9 bases fitting TRBD2. This CDR3 contains 15 residues. Germline CDR1 SGDLS, CDR2 YYNGEE. V lost 0 bases, J lost 4 bases, and 3 bases stayed unmatched. Here the CDR3 reads CASSVASGEPDTQYF. CDR3 sequence (DNA): TGTGCCAGCAGCGTAGCTAGCGGGGAGCCAGATACGCAGTATTTT.

This clone is a singleton in its sample. The chain employs TRBV12-5 and TRBJ2-1; TRBD1 matches 7 bases. From germline, CDR1 is LGHNT and CDR2 FRNRAP. With V trimmed by 4 bases and J by 8 bases, 17 bases remained unmatched. CDR3 length: 17 amino acids. The chain's CDR3 is CASGSPGSGGSSDEQFF. In DNA form, the CDR3 reads TGTGCTAGTGGTTCTCCTGGGTCAGGGGGAAGTTCCGATGAGCAGTTCTTC.

The chain employs TRBV10-3 and TRBJ1-1; the D gene is possibly TRBD1 (5 bases). V gave up 11 bases and J gave up 4 bases, with 17 bases separating them. The CDR3 is 13 amino acids. From germline, CDR1 is ENHRY and CDR2 SYGVKD. This CDR3 reads CAVQGKLSTEAFF. The CDR3 DNA follows: TGTGCCGTTCAGGGAAAGTTGAGCACTGAAGCTTTCTTT.

This clone was counted between two and nine times. J is TRBJ2-7 and V is TRBV5-4, with TRBD2 matching 9 bases. Losses at the gene ends were 5 bases for V and 2 bases for J; bases not matched to a gene: 8. The CDR3 has 15 residues. Germline V gene data show CDR1 as SGHNT and CDR2 as YYREEE (reference sequence). The CDR3 DNA reads as TGTGCCAGCAGTAGGGGACTAGCCGGGGCCTACGAGCAGTACTTC. Translated, it gives CASSRGLAGAYEQYF.

The V call is TRBV19, the J call TRBJ1-1; possible D gene TRBD1, 5 bases. Per germline, CDR1 LNHDA and CDR2 SQIVND (reference sequence). V gave up 7 bases and J gave up 2 bases, with 11 bases separating them. The CDR3 length is 13 residues. The CDR3 spells CASMEGLNTEAFF. CDR3 sequence (DNA): TGTGCCAGTATGGAGGGACTTAACACTGAAGCTTTCTTT.

The chain's CDR3 is CALRALASNTGELFF. DNA of the CDR3: TGTGCCTTAAGGGCACTAGCCTCGAACACCGGGGAGCTGTTTTTT. The V and J genes are TRBV18 and TRBJ2-2, with D perhaps matching TRBD2 (6 bases). V was cut by 11 bases and J by 0 bases, with 16 bases left in between. The length of the CDR3 is 15 residues. CDR1 and CDR2 from the germline V gene are KGHSH and LQKENI.

The chain is built from TRBV5-4 and TRBJ2-7; D gene unclear. Germline V gene sequence: CDR1 SGHNT, CDR2 YYREEE (reference sequence). V was shortened by 0 bases and J by 1 base, with 8 bases between the two germline ends. This CDR3 region has 14 residues. The CDR3 nucleotides read TGTGCCAGCAGCTTGGATTCAGATTCCTACGAGCAGTACTTC. Its translation is CASSLDSDSYEQYF.

CDR3 protein: CASSVGPLRGTGRVYNEQFF. CDR3 coding DNA: TGTGCCAGCAGCGTAGGCCCTCTGCGCGGGACAGGACGAGTGTACAATGAGCAGTTCTTC. The chain employs TRBV9 and TRBJ2-1; 8 bases fit TRBD1. CDR1 SGDLS and CDR2 YYNGEE come from the germline V gene. J was trimmed by 4 bases and V by 0 bases; bases with no gene match: 18. This CDR3 is 20 amino acids long.

This clone appeared once. This chain joins TRBV10-2 and TRBJ1-1, with 7 bases identical to TRBD1. Germline V lookup: CDR1 WSHSY, CDR2 SAAADI. V lost 5 bases, J lost 6 bases, and 3 bases stayed unmatched. The CDR3 sequence is 12 residues long. The CDR3 loop reads CASSLTGAEAFF. The CDR3 DNA follows: TGCGCCAGCAGTCTCACAGGGGCTGAAGCTTTCTTT.

The rearrangement links TRBV25-1 to TRBJ1-1; 8 bases align to TRBD1. The CDR3 is made up of 13 amino acids. The V and J ends lost 1 base and 6 bases, in that order; junction bases with no gene match: 1. CDR1 and CDR2 (germline): MGHDK, SYGVNS. The CDR3 spells CASSESGGAEAFF. For the CDR3, the DNA is TGTGCCAGCAGTGAATCAGGGGGCGCTGAAGCTTTCTTT.